This T cell receptor (beta chain) stems from a study of metastatic and nonmetastatic thyroid tumors. TCRdb recomputed clones from the PCR reads via MiXCR. The top ten hold about 14% of the sample, which has some 40,000 clones, roughly 26% seen once. All patients reached thyroid surgery having received no treatment beforehand. This clonotype originated in a female donor with papillary thyroid cancer or a benign thyroid nodule (not recorded which). Some clones in this sample may be carry-over from other donors' samples. The sample consisted of tumor tissue.

Here the CDR3 DNA reads TGTGCCAGCAGTTTGCCGACAGGGACGGGAGAAAAACTGTTTTTT. Translation: CASSLPTGTGEKLFF. The chain employs TRBV12-3 or TRBV12-4 and TRBJ1-4; 7 nucleotides agree with TRBD1. V shed 3 bases, J shed 8 bases, and the junction held 9 bases outside the gene matches. This CDR3 contains 15 residues.